One and the same sample provided the 7 T cell receptor beta chains below, sequenced in a study of vaccination and CD4 T cells after COVID-19. No antigen has been assigned to these receptors. The treatment denotes: approximately nine-day PBMC culture with coronavirus spike peptide pools or control peptides (ViraFEST assay). With the Oncomine TCR Beta short-read assay, DNA from cultured CD4+ T cells was sequenced. One entry per CDR3 protein, called by TCRdb with MiXCR from the PCR reads. This sample has approximately 20,000 distinct CDR3 sequences; about 56% occur once, and the top ten carry roughly 10%. The sequenced material came from CD4+ T cells from blood, cultured in vitro. The receptors were sampled from a human donor who had recovered from COVID-19.

The chain uses TRBV6-4 and TRBJ2-2; 9 nucleotides align to TRBD1. After removal of 9 bases from V and 4 bases from J, the junction contained 3 bases not matched to a gene. Germline V gives CDR1 MRHNA, CDR2 SNTAGT. The CDR3 length is 13 residues. The CDR3 here is CASRDRATGELFF. CDR3 nucleotides: TGTGCCAGTCGGGACAGGGCCACCGGGGAGCTGTTTTTT.

The chain has TRBV27 and TRBJ2-7, with D possibly matching TRBD2 (7 bases). V gave up 6 bases and J gave up 2 bases, with 17 bases separating them. The CDR3 is 15 residues long. Per the germline V gene, CDR1 is MNHEY and CDR2 is SMNVEV (reference sequence). The CDR3 protein is CASSLNGGPTYEQYF. In DNA form, the CDR3 reads TGTGCCAGCAGCCTAAACGGGGGGCCGACCTACGAGCAGTACTTC.

CDR3 residues: CASSWDYGYTF. The CDR3 DNA is TGTGCCAGCAGTTGGGACTATGGCTACACCTTC. The chain employs TRBV12-3 or TRBV12-4 and TRBJ1-2; D gene ambiguous. The germline V and J ends were trimmed by 4 bases and 3 bases, with 3 bases remaining between them. The CDR3 is made up of 11 amino acids.

There are a few counts of this clonotype. This chain connects TRBV11-1 to TRBJ1-1; no firm D call. This CDR3 contains 13 residues. Per germline, CDR1 SGHAT and CDR2 FQDESV (reference sequence). Deletions cut 5 bases from V and 5 bases from J, with 12 bases between. The CDR3 DNA is TGTGCCAGCAGCCCCCGGAGGGATACTGAAGCTTTCTTT. Encoded protein: CASSPRRDTEAFF.

This chain joins TRBV6-1 and TRBJ2-5; D gene uncertain. Trimming cost V 4 bases and J 1 base, with 4 bases left between them. The V gene's germline CDR1 is MNHNS and CDR2 SASEGT. CDR3 size: 12 residues. CDR3 in DNA: TGTGCCAGCAGTGCTTCCCAAGAGACCCAGTACTTC. It yields the protein CASSASQETQYF.

The CDR3 coding sequence is TGCAGTGTAGGGAGGGAGGATCAGCCCCAGCATTTT. Its protein is CSVGREDQPQHF. The chain employs TRBV20-1 and TRBJ1-5; the D is unclear. CDR3 length: 12 amino acids. From germline, CDR1 is DFQATT and CDR2 SNEGSKA (reference sequence). Trimming left V 7 bases short and J 5 bases short, with 12 bases between.

This chain joins TRBV11-2 and TRBJ2-1; 7 positions agree with TRBD2. Trimming at V came to 5 bases and at J to 4 bases, leaving 8 bases not matched to a gene. CDR3 size: 15 residues. The germline V gene encodes CDR1 SGHAT and CDR2 FQNNGV. CDR3 sequence: CASSARGVPYNEQFF. The DNA for the CDR3 is TGTGCCAGCAGCGCCCGGGGGGTCCCTTACAATGAGCAGTTCTTC.